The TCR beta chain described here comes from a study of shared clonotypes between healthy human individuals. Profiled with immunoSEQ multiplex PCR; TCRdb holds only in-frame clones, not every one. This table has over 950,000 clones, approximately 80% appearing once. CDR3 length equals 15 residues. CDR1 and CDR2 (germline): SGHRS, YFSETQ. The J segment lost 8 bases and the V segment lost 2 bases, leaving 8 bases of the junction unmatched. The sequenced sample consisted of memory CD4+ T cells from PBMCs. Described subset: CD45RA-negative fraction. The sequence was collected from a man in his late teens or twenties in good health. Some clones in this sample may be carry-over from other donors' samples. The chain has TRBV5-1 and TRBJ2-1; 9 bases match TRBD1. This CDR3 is CASSLWTGERDEQFF. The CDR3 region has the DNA TGCGCCAGCAGCTTATGGACAGGGGAAAGGGATGAGCAGTTCTTC.